This T cell receptor beta chain comes out of a study of shared clonotypes between healthy human individuals. The CDR3 spans 14 residues. Per germline, CDR1 GTSNPN and CDR2 SVGIG (reference sequence). The V end was cut by 4 bases, the J end by 6 bases, with 15 bases between. Assay used: immunoSEQ multiplex PCR; TCRdb lists only in-frame clones, some missing. The profile shows about 2.1 million clones, just under 95% of them singletons. CD45RO negativity and positive selection for CCR7 defined naive CD8 cells, a population that excluded terminally differentiated effector memory CD45RA+ cells. The TCR originated in a man younger than 35 in good health. Some clones in this sample may be carry-over from other donors' samples. The source material was naive CD8+ T cells from PBMCs. This sequence joins TRBV30 and TRBJ2-2, with no clear D. CDR3 sequence: CAWTGSFPSGELFF. The DNA of the CDR3 is TGTGCCTGGACAGGTAGCTTTCCTTCCGGGGAGCTGTTTTTT. Complete variable domain (other parts from reference TRBV30 and TRBJ2-2): SQTIHQWPATLVQPVGSPLSLECTVEGTSNPNLYWYRQAAGRGLQLLFYSVGIGQISSEVPQNLSASRPQDRQFILSSKKLLLSDSGFYLCAWTGSFPSGELFFGEGSRLTVL.